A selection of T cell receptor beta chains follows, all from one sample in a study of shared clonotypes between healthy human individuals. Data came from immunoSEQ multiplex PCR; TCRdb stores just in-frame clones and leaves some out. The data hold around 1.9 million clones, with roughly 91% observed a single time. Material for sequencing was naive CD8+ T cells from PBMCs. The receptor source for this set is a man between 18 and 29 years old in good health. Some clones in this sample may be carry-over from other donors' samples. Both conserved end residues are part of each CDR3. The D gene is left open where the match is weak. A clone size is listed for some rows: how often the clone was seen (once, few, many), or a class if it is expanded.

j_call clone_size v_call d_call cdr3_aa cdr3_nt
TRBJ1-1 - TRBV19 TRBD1 CASRAGGPNTEAFF TGTGCCAGTAGGGCAGGGGGTCCCAACACTGAAGCTTTCTTT
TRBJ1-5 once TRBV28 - CASSFSQAYQPQHF TGTGCCAGCAGTTTTTCACAGGCTTATCAGCCCCAGCATTTT
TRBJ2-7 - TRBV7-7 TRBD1 CASSINRGHEQYF TGTGCCAGCAGCATAAACAGGGGGCACGAGCAGTACTTC
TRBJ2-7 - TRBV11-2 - CASSPGPYEQYF TGTGCCAGCTCTCCGGGGCCCTACGAGCAGTACTTC
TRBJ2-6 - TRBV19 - CASRWGTGANVLTF TGTGCCAGTAGATGGGGAACTGGGGCCAACGTCCTGACTTTC
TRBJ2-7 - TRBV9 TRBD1 CASSPRPGTGDYEQYF TGTGCCAGCAGCCCCCGCCCCGGGACAGGGGACTACGAGCAGTACTTC
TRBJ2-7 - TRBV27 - CASSFGGGVGVSYEQYF TGTGCCAGCAGTTTTGGGGGTGGGGTAGGGGTCTCCTACGAGCAGTACTTC
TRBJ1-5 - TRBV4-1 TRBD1 CASSQAPKQGGDQPQHF TGCGCCAGCAGCCAAGCGCCCAAACAGGGGGGGGATCAGCCCCAGCATTTT
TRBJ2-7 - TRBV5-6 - CASSLRPGYEQYF TGTGCCAGCAGCTTGCGGCCGGGCTACGAGCAGTACTTC
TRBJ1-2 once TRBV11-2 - CASSFDVGYGYTF TGTGCCAGCAGCTTCGACGTGGGGTATGGCTACACCTTC
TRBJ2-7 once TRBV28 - CASQVYGGFYEQYF TGTGCCAGCCAAGTTTACGGGGGATTCTACGAGCAGTACTTC
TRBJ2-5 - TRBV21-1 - CASSKQETQYF TGTGCCAGCAGCAAACAAGAGACCCAGTACTTC
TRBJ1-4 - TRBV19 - CASSPGTTWGEKLFF TGTGCCAGTAGCCCAGGGACAACTTGGGGTGAAAAACTGTTTTTT
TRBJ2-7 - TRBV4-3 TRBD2 CASSQATSDYEQYF TGCGCCAGCAGCCAAGCGACTAGCGACTACGAGCAGTACTTC
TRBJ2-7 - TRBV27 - CASSSSRGPITYEQYF TGTGCCAGCAGTTCCTCTAGAGGGCCTATCACCTACGAGCAGTACTTC
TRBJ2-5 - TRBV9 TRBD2 CASSDWGGSPRETQYF TGTGCCAGCAGTGATTGGGGAGGGTCCCCCCGGGAGACCCAGTACTTC
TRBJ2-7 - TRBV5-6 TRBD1 CASSFGTGGRIYEQYF TGTGCCAGCAGCTTTGGGACAGGGGGCCGAATCTACGAGCAGTACTTC
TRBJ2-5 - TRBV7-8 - CASTPNRAQETQYF TGTGCCAGCACCCCAAACAGGGCCCAAGAGACCCAGTACTTC
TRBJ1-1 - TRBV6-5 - CASSYRLGTEAFF TGTGCCAGCAGTTACAGGTTGGGCACTGAAGCTTTCTTT
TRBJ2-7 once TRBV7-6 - CASSDTSTGHEQYF TGTGCCAGCAGCGATACCTCGACAGGCCACGAGCAGTACTTC
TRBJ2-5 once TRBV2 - CASSEGKLIETQYF TGTGCCAGCAGTGAAGGGAAACTGATAGAGACCCAGTACTTC
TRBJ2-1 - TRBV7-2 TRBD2 CASSLGLAYNEQFF TGTGCCAGCAGCTTGGGACTAGCGTACAATGAGCAGTTCTTC
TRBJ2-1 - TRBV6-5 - CASSYSWVHEQFF TGTGCCAGCAGTTACTCGTGGGTCCATGAGCAGTTCTTC
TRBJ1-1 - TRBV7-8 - CASSLAPQIMNTEAFF TGTGCCAGCAGCTTAGCACCCCAGATCATGAACACTGAAGCTTTCTTT
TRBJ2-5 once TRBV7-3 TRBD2 CASSSGLAETQYF TGTGCCAGCAGCTCGGGACTAGCGGAGACCCAGTACTTC
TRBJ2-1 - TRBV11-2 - CASSLTSSGEQFF TGTGCCAGCAGCCTCACTAGCTCGGGTGAGCAGTTCTTC
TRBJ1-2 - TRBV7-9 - CASSLSRADDGYTF TGTGCCAGCAGCTTATCGCGGGCTGACGACGGCTACACCTTC
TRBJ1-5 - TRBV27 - CASSPLGGSNQPQHF TGTGCCAGCAGTCCCTTGGGGGGAAGCAATCAGCCCCAGCATTTT
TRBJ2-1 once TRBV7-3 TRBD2 CASSPRDSGGNEQFF TGTGCCAGCAGCCCTCGGGATAGCGGGGGGAATGAGCAGTTCTTC
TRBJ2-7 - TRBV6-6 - CASSYSAVSSYEQYF TGTGCCAGCAGTTACTCCGCGGTTAGCTCCTACGAGCAGTACTTC
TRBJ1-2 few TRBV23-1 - CASMVVGYGYTF TGCGCCAGCATGGTTGTTGGCTATGGCTACACCTTC
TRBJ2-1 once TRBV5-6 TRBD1 CASSLSFQGADEQFF TGTGCCAGCAGCTTATCGTTTCAGGGGGCGGATGAGCAGTTCTTC
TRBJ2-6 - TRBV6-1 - CASSLRVNGANVLTF TGTGCCAGCAGTTTAAGAGTAAATGGGGCCAACGTCCTGACTTTC
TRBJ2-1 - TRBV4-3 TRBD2 CASSQGGEGYNEQFF TGCGCCAGCAGCCAAGGGGGGGAGGGCTACAATGAGCAGTTCTTC
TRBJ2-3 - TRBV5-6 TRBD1 CASSRPNRGRSTDTQYF TGTGCCAGCAGTCGCCCCAACAGGGGGCGGAGCACAGATACGCAGTATTTT
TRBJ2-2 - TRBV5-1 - CASSLVLRAGNTGELFF TGCGCCAGCAGCTTGGTGCTGCGGGCGGGAAACACCGGGGAGCTGTTTTTT
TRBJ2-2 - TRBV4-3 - CASSQRWVEATGELFF TGCGCCAGCAGCCAACGGTGGGTAGAGGCCACCGGGGAGCTGTTTTTT
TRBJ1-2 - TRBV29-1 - CSVRGGAGGYTF TGCAGCGTGCGCGGGGGGGCGGGAGGCTACACCTTC
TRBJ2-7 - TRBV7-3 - CASREVGGGQYF TGTGCCAGCAGGGAGGTCGGGGGCGGGCAGTACTTC
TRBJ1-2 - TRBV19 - CATQARGGPGNYGYTF TGTGCCACCCAAGCCCGCGGGGGGCCGGGGAACTATGGCTACACCTTC
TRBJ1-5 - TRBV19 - CASSIDSGGPQPQHF TGTGCCAGTAGTATAGATTCGGGGGGCCCACAGCCCCAGCATTTT
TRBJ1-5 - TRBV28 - CASSLWRGAADQPQHF TGTGCCAGCAGTTTATGGCGGGGGGCGGCAGATCAGCCCCAGCATTTT
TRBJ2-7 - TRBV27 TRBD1 CASSDRGDYEQYF TGTGCCAGCAGTGACAGGGGGGATTACGAGCAGTACTTC